The 21 T cell receptor beta chains listed next were all sequenced from one sample in a study of cytomegalovirus exposure and HLA in healthy donors. It was with 60 Vbeta and 13 Jbeta primers that the PCR ran. Using immunoSEQ multiplex PCR, the repertoire was profiled, and TCRdb retains in-frame clones only, with some absent. This table has 200,000 to 250,000 clones, more than 75% appearing once. The sequenced sample consisted of PBMCs. These receptors were taken from a male donor in good health and CMV-seronegative.

The rearrangement uses TRBV7-9 and TRBJ2-5; no firm D call. The CDR3 is 15 amino acids. Germline CDR1 is SEHNR and CDR2 is FQNEAQ (reference sequence). The V end was cut by 5 bases, the J end by 2 bases, with 15 bases between. In DNA, the CDR3 is TGTGCCAGCAGCGCATCTAGGCTGGGTCAAGAGACCCAGTACTTC. Translating gives CASSASRLGQETQYF.

The genes are TRBV4-2 and TRBJ2-2; D is unresolved. Germline V gene sequence: CDR1 LGHNA, CDR2 YNFKEQ. V was clipped by 1 base and J by 5 bases, with 11 bases between them. This CDR3 comprises 15 residues. This chain's CDR3 is CASSQGEFVTGELFF. CDR3 DNA: TGTGCCAGCAGCCAAGGAGAGTTTGTAACCGGGGAGCTGTTTTTT.

In its sample, this clone was seen once. The junction and the germline gene differ at one end; a read error may be behind it. This chain uses TRBV7-9 with TRBJ1-2; 7 bases line up with TRBD1. CDR1 is SEHNR and CDR2 is FQNEAQ in the germline V gene (reference sequence). The CDR3 is 15 residues long. The CDR3 nucleotides read TGTTCCAGCACCACCTCGACAGGGCCCTTCGGAGGCTACACCTTC. Its protein product is CSSTTSTGPFGGYTF.

The chain links TRBV9 to TRBJ1-3; D is possibly TRBD1 (6 bases). The CDR3 sequence is 14 residues long. Trimming took off 3 bases at V and 3 bases at J, with 10 bases between the two ends. Germline V gives CDR1 SGDLS, CDR2 YYNGEE. This CDR3 is CASSAQGGGNTIYF. The CDR3 DNA follows: TGTGCCAGCAGCGCACAGGGTGGTGGAAACACCATATATTTT.

The chain carries TRBV4-2 and TRBJ2-2, with 8 bases identical to TRBD2. CDR3 length equals 17 residues. Trimming removed 1 base from V and 0 bases from J; junction bases left unmatched: 4. Germline V gene data show CDR1 as LGHNA and CDR2 as YNFKEQ. The CDR3 spells CASSQVLSGTNTGELFF. For the CDR3, the DNA is TGTGCCAGCAGCCAAGTCCTTAGCGGGACGAACACCGGGGAGCTGTTTTTT.

The CDR3 DNA reads TGTGCCAGCAGTGGGCCCGGGACAGCTTACAATGAGCAGTTCTTC. It codes for CASSGPGTAYNEQFF. J is TRBJ2-1 and V is TRBV6-1; 7 bases are shared with TRBD1. CDR3 length: 15 amino acids. V was pared by 4 bases and J by 4 bases, with 7 bases of the junction left unmatched. CDR1 is MNHNS, CDR2 SASEGT, per germline.

V usage is TRBV7-3 and J usage is TRBJ2-1, with 14 bases that match TRBD2. Germline V gene lookup returns CDR1 SGHTA and CDR2 FQGTGA. The length of the CDR3 is 21 residues. The ends lost 1 base at V and 2 bases at J; junction bases unmatched: 13. Written as DNA, the CDR3 is TGTGCCAGCAGCTTAATAACCGGGACTAGCGGGAGAGGCCGCCCCTACAATGAGCAGTTCTTC. It codes for CASSLITGTSGRGRPYNEQFF.

This chain links TRBV6-5 with TRBJ2-7; 8 bases map to TRBD2. Looked up from germline, CDR1 is MNHEY and CDR2 is SVGAGI. V shed 5 bases and J 2 bases; nucleotides not matched to a gene: 2. CDR3 length equals 13 residues. The CDR3 loop reads CASSSGSPYEQYF. CDR3 bases: TGTGCCAGCAGTAGCGGGAGTCCCTACGAGCAGTACTTC.

The chain links TRBV6-6 to TRBJ1-2, with a possible D match to TRBD1 (5 bases). V gave up 2 bases and J gave up 2 bases, with 12 bases separating them. Per germline, CDR1 MNHNY and CDR2 SVGAGI (reference sequence). The CDR3 covers 15 residues. For the CDR3, the DNA is TGTGCCAGCAGTTACCCCGGGGGGGGGAACTATGGCTACACCTTC. Its translation is CASSYPGGGNYGYTF.

The chain links TRBV2 to TRBJ1-2; TRBD1 might be the D (6 bases). This CDR3 has 13 residues. V lost 8 bases, J lost 4 bases, and 14 bases lay in between. From germline, CDR1 is SNHLY and CDR2 FYNNEI. CDR3 nucleotide sequence: TGTGCCAGCCGGGACACTCCGGCCTATGGCTACACCTTC. It is translated as CASRDTPAYGYTF.

The genes are TRBV5-1 and TRBJ1-1; D is perhaps TRBD1 (5 bases). The CDR3 is 13 residues long. CDR1 is SGHRS and CDR2 is YFSETQ in the germline V gene. The V end was cut by 3 bases, the J end by 3 bases, with 9 bases between. CDR3 amino acids: CASSSTVDTEAFF. The CDR3, as DNA: TGCGCCAGCAGCTCGACAGTGGACACTGAAGCTTTCTTT.

V is TRBV28 and J is TRBJ1-1; the D is unclear. The germline V gene has CDR1 MDHEN and CDR2 SYDVKM. The CDR3 is 15 amino acids. V was trimmed by 2 bases and J by 5 bases, leaving 15 bases between them. The CDR3 sequence: CASSLRSSGRTEAFF. Here the CDR3 DNA reads TGTGCCAGCAGTTTAAGGTCTTCGGGAAGGACTGAAGCTTTCTTT.

The rearrangement joins TRBV27 to TRBJ2-3, with D uncertain. CDR1 is MNHEY, CDR2 SMNVEV, per germline (reference sequence). The CDR3 loop spans 13 amino acids. The ends were cut back, 3 bases at V and 6 bases at J, with 10 bases in the middle. The CDR3 DNA reads TGTGCCAGCAGTTTGGCAGCGATCGATACGCAGTATTTT. It translates to CASSLAAIDTQYF.

This clone turned up a few times. This rearrangement joins TRBV6-6 to TRBJ1-5; 7 nucleotides match TRBD1. CDR1 is MNHNY and CDR2 is SVGAGI in the germline V gene (reference sequence). The length of the CDR3 is 16 residues. The V gene end was trimmed by 6 bases and the J gene end by 3 bases; junction bases not matched to a gene: 11. The CDR3 sequence is CASRDPGTAYNQPQHF. CDR3 in DNA: TGTGCCAGCAGGGACCCGGGGACAGCCTACAATCAGCCCCAGCATTTT.

This sequence joins TRBV10-1 and TRBJ2-1; D gene unclear. CDR1 and CDR2 (germline): WNHNN, SYGVQD (reference sequence). V lost 3 bases and J 7 bases, leaving 16 bases between the germline ends. This CDR3 has 15 residues. The CDR3 bases are TGCGCCAGCAGTGACCAAAGACTCGCGGTAAATGAGCAGTTCTTC. Translating gives CASSDQRLAVNEQFF.

The V gene is TRBV27, the J gene TRBJ2-7; 7 nucleotides match TRBD2. CDR1 is MNHEY and CDR2 is SMNVEV in the germline V gene (reference sequence). The CDR3 sequence is 18 residues long. V shed 2 bases and J 0 bases; nucleotides not matched to a gene: 13. The CDR3: CASSLSPRGGRSSYEQYF. In DNA, the CDR3 is TGTGCCAGCAGTTTAAGTCCCCGGGGAGGGCGGAGCTCCTACGAGCAGTACTTC.

CDR3 protein: CASSQVSSGTGETQYF. In DNA form, the CDR3 reads TGTGCCAGCAGCCAAGTTTCTAGCGGGACAGGAGAGACCCAGTACTTC. This chain connects TRBV4-2 to TRBJ2-5; perhaps TRBD2 as D (9 bases). The V end lost 1 base, the J end lost 4 bases, and 16 bases lay between the germline ends. Germline-derived CDR1 and CDR2 are LGHNA and YNFKEQ. The CDR3 covers 16 residues.

This sequence joins TRBV19 and TRBJ2-5; D is perhaps TRBD2 (7 bases). Trimming stripped 8 bases from V and 6 bases from J, with 19 bases between. The CDR3 sequence is 14 residues long. Per germline, CDR1 LNHDA and CDR2 SQIVND (reference sequence). CDR3 nucleotides: TGTGCCAGTGGGGTAGGGGGGGCCTGGAAGACCCAGTACTTC. The encoded protein is CASGVGGAWKTQYF.

The gene calls are TRBV10-3 and TRBJ2-3, with D hard to call. Trimming removed 3 bases from V and 2 bases from J, with 6 bases in between. This CDR3 is 13 amino acids long. Germline V gene data show CDR1 as ENHRY and CDR2 as SYGVKD. Written as DNA, the CDR3 is TGTGCCATCAGTGACCCTCTCACAGATACGCAGTATTTT. Its protein product is CAISDPLTDTQYF.

The chain couples TRBV6-4 to TRBJ2-1; TRBD2 agrees at 9 bases. J gave up 9 bases and V 4 bases, and 7 bases lay outside the gene matches. Germline CDR1 and CDR2: MRHNA and SNTAGT. The CDR3 sequence is 14 residues long. CDR3 residues: CASSVGGRAGEQFF. The CDR3, as DNA: TGTGCCAGCAGTGTCGGCGGGAGGGCCGGTGAGCAGTTCTTC.

This sequence joins TRBV5-6 and TRBJ2-5, with D possibly matching TRBD2 (6 bases). Germline CDR1 and CDR2: SGHDT and YYEEEE. Trimming took off 4 bases at V and 5 bases at J, with 18 bases between the two ends. The CDR3 loop spans 15 amino acids. Written as DNA, the CDR3 is TGTGCCAGCAGCCTCCGCCTAGCGCTAACGGAGACCCAGTACTTC. This translates into CASSLRLALTETQYF.